These 28 T cell receptor beta chains were all obtained from the same sample, sequenced in a study of CD8 T cells in Susac syndrome. An input of roughly 0.5 to 1 ug of RNA was subjected to reverse transcription using random hexamers. TCRdb reanalysed the immunoSEQ multiplex PCR reads using MiXCR and keeps one entry per CDR3 protein. The sample records approximately 75,000 distinct CDR3 sequences, approximately 95% being singletons. Sequencing was performed on CD8+ T cells from PBMCs. These receptors all come from a human donor in good health.

This chain joins TRBV29-1 and TRBJ1-1, with TRBD1 as a possible D gene (6 bases). The ends were cut back, 0 bases at V and 4 bases at J, with 18 bases in the middle. The CDR3 sequence is 16 residues long. From germline, CDR1 is SQVTM and CDR2 ANQGSEA. The CDR3 sequence is CSVEERGARSGTEAFF. Written as DNA, the CDR3 is TGCAGCGTTGAAGAGAGGGGGGCCCGGAGCGGCACTGAAGCTTTCTTT.

V gene TRBV29-1 combines with J gene TRBJ2-5; D perhaps matches TRBD2 (6 bases). The V and J ends lost 4 bases and 0 bases respectively, with 9 bases between them. This CDR3 contains 13 residues. Germline values: CDR1 SQVTM, CDR2 ANQGSEA. The CDR3 DNA follows: TGCAGCGTTGTAGGAGGGTACCAAGAGACCCAGTACTTC. Translated, it gives CSVVGGYQETQYF. The variable domain in full, completed from reference TRBV29-1 and TRBJ2-5, reads SAVISQKPSRDICQRGTSLTIQCQVDSQVTMMFWYRQQPGQSLTLIATANQGSEATYESGFVIDKFPISRPNLTFSTLTVSNMSPEDSSIYLCSVVGGYQETQYFGPGTRLLVL.

The rearrangement joins TRBV7-9 to TRBJ1-5, with 8 bases matching TRBD1. The V segment lost 4 bases and the J segment 5 bases; nucleotides outside the gene matches: 4. From germline, CDR1 is SEHNR and CDR2 FQNEAQ (reference sequence). The CDR3 is 14 residues long. In DNA, the CDR3 is TGTGCCAGCAGCTCCTCGACAGGGGATCAGCCCCAGCATTTT. It specifies CASSSSTGDQPQHF.

This chain connects TRBV11-2 to TRBJ2-1; 12 nucleotides match TRBD2. The CDR3 loop spans 16 amino acids. Germline V gene lookup returns CDR1 SGHAT and CDR2 FQNNGV. Trimming cost V 4 bases and J 8 bases; bases outside gene matches: 9. The CDR3 sequence is CASSSLAGGPVDEQFF. The CDR3 region has the DNA TGTGCCAGCAGCTCCCTAGCGGGGGGGCCGGTGGATGAGCAGTTCTTC.

V usage is TRBV29-1 and J usage is TRBJ2-7, with D perhaps matching TRBD1 (5 bases). Trimming removed 2 bases from V and 2 bases from J, with 10 bases in between. CDR1 is SQVTM and CDR2 is ANQGSEA in the germline V gene. This CDR3 has 13 residues. The CDR3, as DNA: TGCAGCGTTGAATTGGACACCCCCTACGAGCAGTACTTC. It is translated as CSVELDTPYEQYF.

The chain links TRBV29-1 to TRBJ2-7; the match to TRBD2 covers 8 bases. Trimming cost V 0 bases and J 5 bases; bases outside gene matches: 6. Germline V gene sequence: CDR1 SQVTM, CDR2 ANQGSEA. This CDR3 has 14 amino acids. The CDR3 is CSVEDWGTSDEQYF. The CDR3 bases are TGCAGCGTTGAAGATTGGGGGACTAGTGACGAGCAGTACTTC.

The V gene is TRBV28, the J gene TRBJ1-3; 10 bases align to TRBD1. The CDR3 runs 14 residues. In germline, CDR1 is MDHEN, CDR2 SYDVKM. The V gene end was trimmed by 4 bases and the J gene end by 6 bases; junction bases not matched to a gene: 3. CDR3 DNA sequence: TGTGCCAGCAGTTGGACAGGGGGACTAAACACCATATATTTT. It encodes CASSWTGGLNTIYF.

The chain couples TRBV3-1 to TRBJ2-7, with 7 bases lining up with TRBD1. Germline-derived CDR1 and CDR2 are LGHDT and YNNKEL (reference sequence). This CDR3 has 15 residues. J lost 5 bases, V lost 4 bases, and 11 bases had no gene match. CDR3 DNA sequence: TGTGCCAGCAGCCTCCAGGGACAGCCCGAAAACGAGCAGTACGTC. This sequence encodes CASSLQGQPENEQYV.

The chain combines TRBV6-5 with TRBJ1-1; the match to TRBD1 covers 9 bases. The CDR3 has 15 amino acids. V shed 2 bases, J shed 3 bases, and the junction held 4 bases outside the gene matches. Germline V gives CDR1 MNHEY, CDR2 SVGAGI. The CDR3 here is CASSYPDRGDTEAFF. CDR3 nucleotide sequence: TGTGCCAGCAGTTACCCGGACAGGGGCGACACTGAAGCTTTCTTT.

The chain employs TRBV6-2 or TRBV6-3 and TRBJ2-7, with 7 bases identical to TRBD1. Germline V gene lookup returns CDR1 MNHEY and CDR2 SVGEGT. CDR3 length equals 13 residues. The trim removed 6 bases at V and 0 bases at J, leaving 2 bases unmatched. CDR3 loop: CASRGDSSYEQYV. DNA of the CDR3: TGTGCCAGCAGGGGGGACAGCTCCTACGAGCAGTACGTC.

This rearrangement joins TRBV5-6 to TRBJ2-5; possibly TRBD1 for D (6 bases). The CDR3 totals 14 residues. The V gene lost 0 bases and the J gene lost 1 base, with 7 bases spanning the gap. Germline V gives CDR1 SGHDT, CDR2 YYEEEE. CDR3: CASSLVGAQETQYF. The CDR3, as DNA: TGTGCCAGCAGCTTGGTGGGGGCCCAAGAGACCCAGTACTTC.

This clonotype was found once. The V and J genes are TRBV7-3 and TRBJ2-1; tentatively, D is TRBD1 or TRBD2 (5 bases each). The CDR3 covers 15 residues. CDR1 and CDR2 from the germline V gene are SGHTA and FQGTGA. Trimming took 8 bases from V and 6 from J, leaving 20 bases between them. DNA for the CDR3: TGTGCCAGCGCCACGGGACCCCAAACCCTCAATGAGCAGTTCTTC. Protein product: CASATGPQTLNEQFF.

J is TRBJ1-4 and V is TRBV23-1; the match to TRBD1 covers 9 bases. TRBV23-1 is assigned to the ORF class and has an uncertain function. With V trimmed by 3 bases and J by 0 bases, 8 bases remained unmatched. CDR3 length: 18 amino acids. CDR3 amino acids: CASSHQGQGPTTNEKLFF. The CDR3 nucleotides are TGCGCCAGCAGTCACCAAGGACAGGGGCCCACAACTAATGAAAAACTGTTTTTT.

The CDR3 coding sequence is TGTGCCATCAGTGAGTCCCCAGGGGCCCCTCCAGATACGCAGTATTTT. Amino acids: CAISESPGAPPDTQYF. The chain combines TRBV10-3 with TRBJ2-3; a possible D gene is TRBD1 (6 bases). V was trimmed by 0 bases and J by 4 bases, leaving 14 bases between them. The CDR3 runs 16 residues. Germline values: CDR1 ENHRY, CDR2 SYGVKD.

V gene TRBV28 combines with J gene TRBJ2-4; 8 nucleotides agree with TRBD2. Germline assignment: CDR1 MDHEN and CDR2 SYDVKM. V gave up 6 bases and J gave up 10 bases; unmatched junction bases: 20. This CDR3 has 17 amino acids. DNA of the CDR3: TGTGCCAGCAGGCCCCAGGTAGCGGGGCGAATCTTGGATATTCAGTACTTC. Encoded protein: CASRPQVAGRILDIQYF.

The genes are TRBV25-1 and TRBJ2-2; D gene uncertain. CDR3 length: 14 residues. CDR1 and CDR2 (germline): MGHDK, SYGVNS. Trimming cost V 1 base and J 1 base, with 4 bases left between them. The CDR3 is CASSEWGNTGELFF. CDR3 nucleotides: TGTGCCAGCAGTGAATGGGGGAACACCGGGGAGCTGTTTTTT.

CDR3 nucleotide sequence: TGTGCCAGCAGCGCCCGGACAACTACCTACTATAATTCACCCCTCCACTTT. Encoded protein: CASSARTTTYYNSPLHF. V usage is TRBV7-2 and J usage is TRBJ1-6; D may be TRBD1 (5 bases). CDR1 and CDR2 from the germline V gene are SGHTA and FQGNSA. The CDR3 extends over 17 amino acids. The V gene lost 5 bases and the J gene lost 3 bases, with 17 bases spanning the gap. The variable domain in full, completed from reference TRBV7-2 and TRBJ1-6, reads GAGVSQSPSNKVTEKGKDVELRCDPISGHTALYWYRQSLGQGLEFLIYFQGNSAPDKSGLPSDRFSAERTGGSVSTLTIQRTQQEDSAVYLCASSARTTTYYNSPLHFGNGTRLTVT.

The V and J genes are TRBV20-1 and TRBJ1-2, with 8 bases identical to TRBD1. V was pared by 0 bases and J by 4 bases, with 13 bases of the junction left unmatched. The CDR3 sequence is 17 residues long. Germline CDR1 reads DFQATT; CDR2 reads SNEGSKA (reference sequence). CDR3 DNA sequence: TGCAGTGCTAGAGATTGGACAGGGCAAACGGATTTCTATGGCTACACCTTC. Protein product: CSARDWTGQTDFYGYTF.

J is TRBJ2-1 and V is TRBV20-1, with 10 bases identical to TRBD2. The CDR3 runs to 17 residues. CDR1 DFQATT and CDR2 SNEGSKA come from the germline V gene (reference sequence). The V segment lost 3 bases and the J segment 9 bases; nucleotides outside the gene matches: 17. The CDR3 sequence: CSARSTSGVVRTGEQFF. The CDR3 DNA follows: TGCAGTGCTAGGTCCACTAGCGGGGTAGTCCGAACCGGTGAGCAGTTCTTC.

The chain combines TRBV28 with TRBJ2-7; D perhaps matches TRBD2 (5 bases). The CDR3 has 13 residues. Germline V CDR1 and CDR2: MDHEN, SYDVKM. V lost 6 bases and J 7 bases, leaving 16 bases between the germline ends. This chain's CDR3 is CASSYRGSQEQYV. The CDR3, as DNA: TGTGCCAGCAGCTATAGAGGGAGCCAAGAGCAGTACGTC.

This chain connects TRBV28 to TRBJ2-2; 8 bases map to TRBD1. The CDR3 sequence is 14 residues long. V trimming: 4 bases; J trimming: 4 bases; junction bases outside the gene matches: 2. The germline V gene has CDR1 MDHEN and CDR2 SYDVKM. The CDR3 protein is CASSSGGGTGELFF. CDR3 sequence (DNA): TGTGCCAGCAGTTCAGGGGGCGGCACCGGGGAGCTGTTTTTT.

The chain joins TRBV2 to TRBJ2-3, with D unresolved. From germline, CDR1 is SNHLY and CDR2 FYNNEI. V lost 3 bases, J lost 6 bases, and 4 bases lay in between. The CDR3 consists of 11 residues. The CDR3 DNA reads TGTGCCAGCAGTGATGCCGATACGCAGTATTTT. It yields the protein CASSDADTQYF. Variable domain in full (rest from reference TRBV2 and TRBJ2-3): EPEVTQTPSHQVTQMGQEVILRCVPISNHLYFYWYRQILGQKVEFLVSFYNNEISEKSEIFDDQFSVERPDGSNFTLKIRSTKLEDSAMYFCASSDADTQYFGPGTRLTVL.

The chain carries TRBV7-8 and TRBJ1-6, with 9 bases aligning to TRBD1. The CDR3 runs to 18 residues. From germline, CDR1 is SGHVS and CDR2 FQNEAQ. The J segment lost 0 bases and the V segment lost 4 bases, leaving 7 bases of the junction unmatched. The CDR3 DNA reads TGTGCCAGCAGCTCCGAGACGACAGGGGGCTCCTATAATTCACCCCTCCACTTT. This encodes CASSSETTGGSYNSPLHF.

The genes are TRBV7-9 and TRBJ1-4; 8 bases agree with TRBD1. Germline V gene lookup returns CDR1 SEHNR and CDR2 FQNEAQ (reference sequence). J was trimmed by 4 bases and V by 5 bases; bases with no gene match: 6. CDR3 length: 15 amino acids. The CDR3 loop reads CASSPRTGINEKLFF. The DNA of the CDR3 is TGTGCCAGCAGCCCGCGGACAGGGATTAATGAAAAACTGTTTTTT.

The rearrangement links TRBV3-1 to TRBJ2-5; D remains unclear. The germline gives CDR1 LGHDT, CDR2 YNNKEL (reference sequence). This CDR3 comprises 15 residues. V lost 0 bases, J lost 1 base, and 9 bases lay in between. The CDR3 nucleotides read TGTGCCAGCAGCCAAGACAGTCAATTCCAAGAGACCCAGTACTTC. This codes for CASSQDSQFQETQYF.

The gene calls are TRBV28 and TRBJ1-1, with a tentative D call TRBD1 (6 bases). This CDR3 region has 14 residues. V lost 6 bases to trimming and J lost 0 bases, with 11 bases between them. Germline V lookup: CDR1 MDHEN, CDR2 SYDVKM. The CDR3 protein is CASRVQGLNTEAFF. In DNA, the CDR3 is TGTGCCAGCAGGGTACAGGGTCTGAACACTGAAGCTTTCTTT.

This chain links TRBV29-1 with TRBJ2-5, with D perhaps matching TRBD1 (5 bases). Germline CDR1 reads SQVTM; CDR2 reads ANQGSEA. Between the trimmed V and J ends, which lost 5 bases and 5 bases, there was a span of 12 bases. CDR3 length: 12 amino acids. The CDR3 nucleotides are TGCAGCGTTCCCGCAAGGGGTGAGACCCAGTACTTC. It is translated as CSVPARGETQYF. Filled out from reference TRBV29-1 and TRBJ2-5, the complete variable domain reads SAVISQKPSRDICQRGTSLTIQCQVDSQVTMMFWYRQQPGQSLTLIATANQGSEATYESGFVIDKFPISRPNLTFSTLTVSNMSPEDSSIYLCSVPARGETQYFGPGTRLLVL.

J is TRBJ2-7 and V is TRBV12-3 or TRBV12-4; 7 positions match TRBD1. CDR3 length: 12 amino acids. The V segment lost 6 bases and the J segment 5 bases; nucleotides outside the gene matches: 4. Here the CDR3 DNA reads TGTGCCAGCAGAGACAGGGTCCACGAGCAGTACTTC. Its translation: CASRDRVHEQYF.